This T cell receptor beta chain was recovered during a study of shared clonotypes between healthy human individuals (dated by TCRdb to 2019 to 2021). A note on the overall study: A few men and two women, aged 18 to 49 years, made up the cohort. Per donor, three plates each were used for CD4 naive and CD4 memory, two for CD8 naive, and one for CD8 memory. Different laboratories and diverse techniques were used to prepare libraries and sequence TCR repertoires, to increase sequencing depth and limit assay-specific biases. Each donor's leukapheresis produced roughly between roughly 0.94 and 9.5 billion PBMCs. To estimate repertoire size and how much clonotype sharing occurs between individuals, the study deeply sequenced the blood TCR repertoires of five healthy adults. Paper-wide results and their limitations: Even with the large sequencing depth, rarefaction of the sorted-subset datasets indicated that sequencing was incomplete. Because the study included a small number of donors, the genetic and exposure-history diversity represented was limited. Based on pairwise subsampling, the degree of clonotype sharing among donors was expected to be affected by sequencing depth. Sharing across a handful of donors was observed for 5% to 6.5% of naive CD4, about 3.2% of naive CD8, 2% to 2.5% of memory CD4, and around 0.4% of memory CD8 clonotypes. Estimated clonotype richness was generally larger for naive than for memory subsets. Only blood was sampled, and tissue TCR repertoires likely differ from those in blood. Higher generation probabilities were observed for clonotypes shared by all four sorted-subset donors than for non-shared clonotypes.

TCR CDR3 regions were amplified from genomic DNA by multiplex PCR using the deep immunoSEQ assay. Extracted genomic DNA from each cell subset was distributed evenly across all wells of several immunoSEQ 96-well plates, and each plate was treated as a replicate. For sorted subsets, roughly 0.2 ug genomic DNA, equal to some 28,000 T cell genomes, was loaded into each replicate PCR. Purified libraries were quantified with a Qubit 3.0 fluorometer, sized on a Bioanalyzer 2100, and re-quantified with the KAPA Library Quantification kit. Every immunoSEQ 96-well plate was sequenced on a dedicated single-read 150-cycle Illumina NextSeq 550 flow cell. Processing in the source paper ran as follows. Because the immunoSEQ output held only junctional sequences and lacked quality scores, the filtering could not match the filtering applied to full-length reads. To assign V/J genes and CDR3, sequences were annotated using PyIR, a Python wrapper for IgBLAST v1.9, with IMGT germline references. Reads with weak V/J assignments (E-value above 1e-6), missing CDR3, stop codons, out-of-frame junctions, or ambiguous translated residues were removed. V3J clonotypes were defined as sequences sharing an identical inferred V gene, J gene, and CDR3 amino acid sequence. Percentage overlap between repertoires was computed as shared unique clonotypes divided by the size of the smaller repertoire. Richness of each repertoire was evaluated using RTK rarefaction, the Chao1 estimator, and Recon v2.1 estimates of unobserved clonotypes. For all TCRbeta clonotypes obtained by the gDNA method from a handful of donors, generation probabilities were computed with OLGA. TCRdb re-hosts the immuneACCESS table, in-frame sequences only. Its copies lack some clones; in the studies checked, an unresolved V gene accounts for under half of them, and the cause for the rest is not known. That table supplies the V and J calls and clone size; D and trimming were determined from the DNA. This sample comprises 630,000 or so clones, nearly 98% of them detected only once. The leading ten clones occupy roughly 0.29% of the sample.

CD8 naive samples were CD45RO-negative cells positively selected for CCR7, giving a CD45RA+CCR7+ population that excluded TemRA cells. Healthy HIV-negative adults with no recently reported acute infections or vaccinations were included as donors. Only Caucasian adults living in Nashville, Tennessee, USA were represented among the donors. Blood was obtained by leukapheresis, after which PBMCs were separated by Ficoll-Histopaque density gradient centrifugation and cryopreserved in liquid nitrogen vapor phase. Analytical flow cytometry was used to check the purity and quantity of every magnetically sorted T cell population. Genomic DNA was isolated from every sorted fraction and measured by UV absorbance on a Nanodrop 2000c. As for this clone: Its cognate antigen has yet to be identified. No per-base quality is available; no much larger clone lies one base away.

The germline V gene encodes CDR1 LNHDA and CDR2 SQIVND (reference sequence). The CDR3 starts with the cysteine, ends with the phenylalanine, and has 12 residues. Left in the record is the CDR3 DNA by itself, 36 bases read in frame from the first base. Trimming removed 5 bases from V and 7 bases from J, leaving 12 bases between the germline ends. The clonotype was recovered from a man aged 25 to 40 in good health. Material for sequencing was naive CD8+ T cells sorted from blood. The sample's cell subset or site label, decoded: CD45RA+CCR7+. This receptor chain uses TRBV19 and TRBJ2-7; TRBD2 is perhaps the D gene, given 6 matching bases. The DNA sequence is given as TGTGCCAGTAGTCCTGGGGGGATAGAGCAGTACTTC. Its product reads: CASSPGGIEQYF.